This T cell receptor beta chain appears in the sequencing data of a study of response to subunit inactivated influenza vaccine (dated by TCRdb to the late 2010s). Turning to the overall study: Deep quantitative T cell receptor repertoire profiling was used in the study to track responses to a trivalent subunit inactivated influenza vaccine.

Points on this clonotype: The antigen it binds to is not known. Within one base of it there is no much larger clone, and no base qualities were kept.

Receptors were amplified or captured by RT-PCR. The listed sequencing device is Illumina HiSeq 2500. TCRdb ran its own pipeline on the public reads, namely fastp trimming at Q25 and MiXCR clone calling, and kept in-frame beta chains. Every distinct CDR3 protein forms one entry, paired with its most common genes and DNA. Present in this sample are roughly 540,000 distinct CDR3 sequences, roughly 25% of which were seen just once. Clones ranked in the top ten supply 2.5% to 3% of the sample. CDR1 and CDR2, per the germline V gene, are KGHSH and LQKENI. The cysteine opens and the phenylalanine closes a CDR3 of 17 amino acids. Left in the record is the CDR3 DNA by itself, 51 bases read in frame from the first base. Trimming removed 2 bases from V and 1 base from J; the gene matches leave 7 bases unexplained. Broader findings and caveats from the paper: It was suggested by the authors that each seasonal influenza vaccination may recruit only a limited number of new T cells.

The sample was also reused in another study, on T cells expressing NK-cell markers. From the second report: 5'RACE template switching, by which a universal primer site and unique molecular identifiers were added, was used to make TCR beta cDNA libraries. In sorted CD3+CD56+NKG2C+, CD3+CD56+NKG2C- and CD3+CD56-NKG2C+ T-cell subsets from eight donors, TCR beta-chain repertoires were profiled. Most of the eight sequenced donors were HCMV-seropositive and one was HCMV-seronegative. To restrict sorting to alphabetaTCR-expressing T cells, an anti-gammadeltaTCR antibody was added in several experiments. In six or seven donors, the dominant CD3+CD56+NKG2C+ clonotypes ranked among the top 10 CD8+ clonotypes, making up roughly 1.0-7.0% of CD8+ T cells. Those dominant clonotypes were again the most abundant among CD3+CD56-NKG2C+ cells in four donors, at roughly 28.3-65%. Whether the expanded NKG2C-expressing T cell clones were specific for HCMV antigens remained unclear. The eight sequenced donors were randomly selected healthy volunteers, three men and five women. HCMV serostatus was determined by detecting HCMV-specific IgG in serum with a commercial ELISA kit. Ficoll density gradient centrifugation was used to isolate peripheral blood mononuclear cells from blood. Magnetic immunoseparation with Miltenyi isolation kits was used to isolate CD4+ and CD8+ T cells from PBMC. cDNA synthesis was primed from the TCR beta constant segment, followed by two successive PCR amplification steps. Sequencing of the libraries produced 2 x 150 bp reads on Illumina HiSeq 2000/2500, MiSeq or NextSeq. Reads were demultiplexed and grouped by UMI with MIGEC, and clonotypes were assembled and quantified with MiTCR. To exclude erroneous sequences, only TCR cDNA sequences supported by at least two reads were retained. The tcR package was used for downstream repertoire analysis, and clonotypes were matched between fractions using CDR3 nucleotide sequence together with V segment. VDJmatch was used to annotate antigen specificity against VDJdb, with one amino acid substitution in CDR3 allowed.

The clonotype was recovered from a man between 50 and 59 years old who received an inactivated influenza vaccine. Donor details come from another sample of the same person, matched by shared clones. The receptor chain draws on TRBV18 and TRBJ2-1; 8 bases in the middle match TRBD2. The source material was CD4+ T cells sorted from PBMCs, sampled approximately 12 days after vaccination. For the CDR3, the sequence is CASSPGGGTPSYNEQFF. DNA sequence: TGTGCCAGCTCACCAGGCGGGGGGACCCCATCCTACAATGAGCAGTTCTTC.